The 32 T cell receptor beta chains given below trace back to one sample, sequenced in a study of blood T cell repertoires in COVID-19. Using immunoSEQ multiplex PCR, the repertoire was profiled, and TCRdb retains in-frame clones only, with some absent. This table holds 75,000 to 90,000 clones, around 84% found once. What was sequenced was peripheral blood. Receptor source: an elderly man with active or convalescent COVID-19.

In this sample, this clone turned up a few times. The chain couples TRBV18 to TRBJ2-7; 10 bases are shared with TRBD1. J lost 7 bases, V lost 3 bases, and 3 bases had no gene match. Germline V gene lookup returns CDR1 KGHSH and CDR2 LQKENI. This CDR3 spans 13 amino acids. This CDR3 is CASSPDRGWEQYV. The CDR3, as DNA: TGTGCCAGCTCACCGGACAGGGGGTGGGAGCAGTACGTC.

CDR3 loop: CASSQDRLNTEAFF. DNA for the CDR3: TGTGCCAGCAGCCAAGACAGATTGAACACTGAAGCTTTCTTT. This chain uses TRBV14 with TRBJ1-1; D is unclear. This CDR3 has 14 residues. The germline V and J ends were trimmed by 0 bases and 0 bases, with 5 bases remaining between them. Germline V gene data show CDR1 as SGHDN and CDR2 as FVKESK.

By sample fraction, this clone is medium-sized. The chain recombines TRBV2 with TRBJ1-5, with a weak D call TRBD1 (6 bases). Germline V CDR1 and CDR2: SNHLY, FYNNEI. V was pared by 6 bases and J by 7 bases, with 19 bases between. The CDR3 is 15 amino acids. Here the CDR3 DNA reads TGTGCCAGCAGCCCACCAGGGGTTAGCGAGCAGCCCCAGCATTTT. Its translation is CASSPPGVSEQPQHF.

The chain uses TRBV19 and TRBJ1-5; 12 bases fit TRBD1. V gave up 6 bases and J gave up 1 base; unmatched junction bases: 13. Germline-derived CDR1 and CDR2 are LNHDA and SQIVND (reference sequence). This CDR3 spans 19 amino acids. The CDR3 DNA reads as TGTGCCAGTAGACCCCCGGGACAGGGGGCTCTTTTGAGCAATCAGCCCCAGCATTTT. Its translation: CASRPPGQGALLSNQPQHF.

This clone came up once. The gene calls are TRBV18 and TRBJ2-1; TRBD2 matches 14 bases. Germline V gene lookup returns CDR1 KGHSH and CDR2 LQKENI. The CDR3 contains 16 residues. J gave up 7 bases and V 4 bases, and 6 bases lay outside the gene matches. The CDR3 nucleotides are TGTGCCAGCTCACGGGGACTAGCGGGAGCTCTGAATGAGCAGTTCTTC. Translating it yields CASSRGLAGALNEQFF.

The chain joins TRBV24-1 to TRBJ2-5, with a weak D call TRBD1 (5 bases). CDR3 size: 12 residues. Germline CDR1 KGHDR, CDR2 SFDVKD. Trimming stripped 9 bases from V and 5 bases from J, with 12 bases between. The CDR3 coding sequence is TGTGCCACCTCGGACACTCTGGAGACCCAGTACTTC. Translated, it gives CATSDTLETQYF.

The rearrangement links TRBV6-2 or TRBV6-3 to TRBJ2-3, with TRBD2 as a possible D gene (5 bases). The length of the CDR3 is 14 residues. V lost 5 bases, J lost 0 bases, and 9 bases lay in between. Germline V CDR1 and CDR2: MNHEY, SVGEGT. The CDR3 reads CASSKLGSTDTQYF. As DNA, the CDR3 is TGTGCCAGCAGTAAACTAGGAAGCACAGATACGCAGTATTTT.

This clone appeared once. The chain carries TRBV19 and TRBJ2-1, with TRBD1 matching over 7 bases. CDR1 and CDR2 from the germline V gene are LNHDA and SQIVND (reference sequence). Unmatched junction bases numbered 7, after V lost 8 bases and J lost 0 bases. The CDR3 length is 15 residues. CDR3 in amino acids: CASRGWTGSYNEQFF. The CDR3 region has the DNA TGTGCCAGTCGAGGGTGGACAGGCTCCTACAATGAGCAGTTCTTC.

J is TRBJ1-2 and V is TRBV6-1; the D gene is possibly TRBD1 (5 bases). This CDR3 has 13 amino acids. V shed 1 base and J shed 7 bases, with 10 bases lying between them. CDR1 is MNHNS, CDR2 SASEGT, per germline. For the CDR3, the DNA is TGTGCCAGCAGTGAAGGGCAGGGCGTTGGCTACACCTTC. This encodes CASSEGQGVGYTF.

This clone showed up just once. The V and J genes are TRBV6-4 and TRBJ1-2, with D maybe TRBD1 (6 bases). The CDR3 totals 13 residues. The V gene lost 2 bases and the J gene lost 8 bases, with 12 bases spanning the gap. Germline values: CDR1 MRHNA, CDR2 SNTAGT. The DNA of the CDR3 is TGTGCCAGCAGTGACGCACAGGGTAGGGGCTACACCTTC. Translation: CASSDAQGRGYTF.

The chain links TRBV7-2 to TRBJ2-2; D ambiguous. V shed 2 bases and J shed 0 bases, with 7 bases lying between them. The CDR3 loop spans 15 amino acids. Germline CDR1 is SGHTA and CDR2 is FQGNSA. The CDR3 DNA reads TGTGCCAGCAGCTTACAGAACGCGAACACCGGGGAGCTGTTTTTT. Its translation is CASSLQNANTGELFF.

The chain is built from TRBV7-8 and TRBJ2-3; no clear D gene. This CDR3 has 16 amino acids. Per germline, CDR1 SGHVS and CDR2 FQNEAQ. Between the trimmed V and J ends, which lost 1 base and 0 bases, there was a span of 11 bases. The CDR3 DNA is TGTGCCAGCAGCTTAGGGGCAGCACCTAGCACAGATACGCAGTATTTT. This encodes CASSLGAAPSTDTQYF.

The chain carries TRBV6-5 and TRBJ2-5; maybe TRBD2 (6 bases). This CDR3 comprises 11 residues. Trimming took 8 bases from V and 6 from J, leaving 10 bases between them. Per germline, CDR1 MNHEY and CDR2 SVGAGI. CDR3 coding DNA: TGTGCCAGCTTGGAGGGAAAGACCCAGTACTTC. It codes for CASLEGKTQYF.

In DNA form, the CDR3 reads TGTGCCAGCAGCTTATCGTCGGTGGGGCTAAACTACGAGCAGTACGTC. Translated, it gives CASSLSSVGLNYEQYV. The chain has TRBV11-2 and TRBJ2-7; D is possibly TRBD1 (5 bases). V was trimmed by 2 bases and J by 3 bases, leaving 17 bases between them. The germline CDR1 and CDR2 sequences are SGHAT and FQNNGV. This CDR3 contains 16 residues.

This chain connects TRBV7-6 to TRBJ1-6, with TRBD1 matching over 8 bases. V trimming: 5 bases; J trimming: 7 bases; junction bases outside the gene matches: 7. Germline CDR1 reads SGHVS; CDR2 reads FNYEAQ. The CDR3 sequence is 15 residues long. DNA of the CDR3: TGTGCCAGCAGCACCCGGGACAGGCCCAATTCACCCCTCCACTTT. This translates into CASSTRDRPNSPLHF. The full variable domain, with the rest looked up from reference TRBV7-6 and TRBJ1-6, is GAGVSQSPRYKVTKRGQDVALRCDPISGHVSLYWYRQALGQGPEFLTYFNYEAQQDKSGLPNDRFSAERPEGSISTLTIQRTEQRDSAMYRCASSTRDRPNSPLHFGNGTRLTVT.

DNA of the CDR3: TGCAGTGCTAGTACAGGGGGAGTGAACACTGAAGCTTTCTTT. As protein: CSASTGGVNTEAFF. The chain employs TRBV20-1 and TRBJ1-1, with 8 bases identical to TRBD1. There are 14 residues in the CDR3. With 3 bases clipped from V and 0 bases from J, the junction kept 3 bases outside the gene matches. Germline V gives CDR1 DFQATT, CDR2 SNEGSKA (reference sequence).

The rearrangement links TRBV19 to TRBJ1-5, with a weak D call TRBD1 (6 bases). Germline V lookup: CDR1 LNHDA, CDR2 SQIVND (reference sequence). This CDR3 contains 15 residues. The V end lost 1 base, the J end lost 4 bases, and 11 bases lay between the germline ends. The CDR3, as DNA: TGTGCCAGTAGTATAGGCCGACAGGTAAATCAGCCCCAGCATTTT. It encodes CASSIGRQVNQPQHF.

The V and J genes are TRBV5-1 and TRBJ2-6, with D perhaps matching TRBD1 (6 bases). V was shortened by 7 bases and J by 3 bases, with 14 bases between the two germline ends. This CDR3 contains 15 residues. The V gene's germline CDR1 is SGHRS and CDR2 YFSETQ. CDR3 coding DNA: TGCGCCAGCGCCGCCACAGGGATTGGGGCCAACGTCCTGACTTTC. Translating gives CASAATGIGANVLTF.

The chain is built from TRBV9 and TRBJ1-6; D ambiguous. V shed 3 bases and J shed 4 bases, with 8 bases lying between them. Germline-derived CDR1 and CDR2 are SGDLS and YYNGEE. The CDR3 covers 14 residues. The CDR3 reads CASSGQSYNSPLHF. The CDR3 DNA is TGTGCCAGCAGCGGACAAAGTTATAATTCACCCCTCCACTTT.

The V and J genes are TRBV10-3 and TRBJ2-3; D remains ambiguous. The CDR3 contains 15 residues. Deletions cut 3 bases from V and 2 bases from J, with 12 bases between. Germline assignment: CDR1 ENHRY and CDR2 SYGVKD. The CDR3 spells CAISDPGYPTDTQYF. The DNA of the CDR3 is TGTGCCATCAGTGACCCCGGGTACCCCACAGATACGCAGTATTTT.

The rearrangement joins TRBV18 to TRBJ1-2; D gene unclear. Trimming took 3 bases from V and 4 from J, leaving 9 bases between them. This CDR3 comprises 13 residues. From germline, CDR1 is KGHSH and CDR2 LQKENI. Here the CDR3 DNA reads TGTGCCAGCTCACCGAGCGGAAGCTATGGCTACACCTTC. This codes for CASSPSGSYGYTF. Variable domain in full (rest from reference TRBV18 and TRBJ1-2): NAGVMQNPRHLVRRRGQEARLRCSPMKGHSHVYWYRQLPEEGLKFMVYLQKENIIDESGMPKERFSAEFPKEGPSILRIQQVVRGDSAAYFCASSPSGSYGYTFGSGTRLTVV.

The chain combines TRBV19 with TRBJ2-3; the D gene is possibly TRBD1 (5 bases). The V and J ends lost 9 bases and 1 base respectively, with 14 bases between them. Germline loops: CDR1 LNHDA, CDR2 SQIVND (reference sequence). The CDR3 has 14 amino acids. CDR3 region: CASGVRGRTDTQYF. CDR3 bases: TGTGCCAGCGGCGTAAGGGGCCGCACAGATACGCAGTATTTT.

V usage is TRBV28 and J usage is TRBJ1-3; tentatively, D is TRBD1 (6 bases). The CDR3 totals 15 residues. V was shortened by 5 bases and J by 1 base, with 12 bases between the two germline ends. CDR1 and CDR2 (germline): MDHEN, SYDVKM. CDR3 coding DNA: TGTGCCAGCAGTCTTACAGGGTATTCTGGAAACACCATATATTTT. Its translation: CASSLTGYSGNTIYF.

The chain combines TRBV5-1 with TRBJ1-6, with 7 bases fitting TRBD1. The CDR3 covers 16 residues. Unmatched junction bases numbered 9, after V lost 5 bases and J lost 4 bases. Germline V gives CDR1 SGHRS, CDR2 YFSETQ. The CDR3 nucleotides are TGCGCCAGCAGTCTACAGGGGCCCGGATATAATTCACCCCTCCACTTT. Amino acid sequence: CASSLQGPGYNSPLHF.

The chain joins TRBV5-1 to TRBJ1-1; D might be TRBD1 (5 bases). The CDR3 consists of 14 residues. The V and J ends lost 0 bases and 1 base respectively, with 7 bases between them. Germline CDR1 SGHRS, CDR2 YFSETQ. CDR3 sequence (DNA): TGCGCCAGCAGCTTGGTAGGGGCGAACACTGAAGCTTTCTTT. It encodes CASSLVGANTEAFF.

The gene calls are TRBV5-1 and TRBJ2-3; 14 positions match TRBD2. The germline V gene has CDR1 SGHRS and CDR2 YFSETQ. The CDR3 contains 17 residues. Losses at the gene ends were 5 bases for V and 1 base for J; bases not matched to a gene: 6. The chain's CDR3 is CASRYGTSGGGTDTQYF. As DNA, the CDR3 is TGCGCCAGCAGATACGGGACTAGCGGGGGCGGCACAGATACGCAGTATTTT.

The rearrangement joins TRBV7-8 to TRBJ2-6, with D perhaps TRBD2 (6 bases). Germline-derived CDR1 and CDR2 are SGHVS and FQNEAQ. V lost 1 base and J 0 bases, leaving 10 bases between the germline ends. CDR3 length: 17 amino acids. The CDR3 sequence is CASSLGLAISGANVLTF. Here the CDR3 DNA reads TGTGCCAGCAGCTTAGGGCTAGCGATCTCTGGGGCCAACGTCCTGACTTTC. The full variable domain, its missing parts supplied by reference TRBV7-8 and TRBJ2-6, is GAGVSQSPRYKVAKRGQDVALRCDPISGHVSLFWYQQALGQGPEFLTYFQNEAQLDKSGLPSDRFFAERPEGSVSTLKIQRTQQEDSAVYLCASSLGLAISGANVLTFGAGSRLTVL.

The V call is TRBV12-3 or TRBV12-4, the J call TRBJ1-2; 8 positions match TRBD1. V lost 5 bases and J lost 6; bases outside the gene matches: 5. This CDR3 contains 13 residues. CDR3 nucleotide sequence: TGTGCCAGCAGTCGGGACAGGATTAATGGCTACACCTTC. Its translation: CASSRDRINGYTF.

The CDR3 DNA follows: TGTGCCACCAGTGGGAACAGGGGGCGCGTCGTCGACCATAACTATGGCTACACCTTC. Its protein product is CATSGNRGRVVDHNYGYTF. This chain connects TRBV24-1 to TRBJ1-2; 9 nucleotides match TRBD1. Germline V gene sequence: CDR1 KGHDR, CDR2 SFDVKD. There are 19 residues in the CDR3. The trim removed 5 bases at V and 1 base at J, leaving 16 bases unmatched.

The chain couples TRBV7-9 to TRBJ2-1; 7 bases are a match to TRBD1. The CDR3 totals 16 residues. V trimming: 5 bases; J trimming: 4 bases; junction bases outside the gene matches: 11. Germline V gene data show CDR1 as SEHNR and CDR2 as FQNEAQ (reference sequence). The CDR3 loop is CASSKIGRDRYNEQFF. For the CDR3, the DNA is TGTGCCAGCAGCAAGATTGGACGGGACAGATACAATGAGCAGTTCTTC. The complete variable domain, with remaining parts taken from reference TRBV7-9 and TRBJ2-1, reads DTGVSQNPRHKITKRGQNVTFRCDPISEHNRLYWYRQTLGQGPEFLTYFQNEAQLEKSRLLSDRFSAERPKGSFSTLEIQRTEQGDSAMYLCASSKIGRDRYNEQFFGPGTRLTVL.

The chain recombines TRBV4-2 with TRBJ1-2; 7 nucleotides agree with TRBD1. Germline CDR1 and CDR2: LGHNA and YNFKEQ. There are 13 residues in the CDR3. V was clipped by 3 bases and J by 7 bases; unmatched bases: 5. CDR3 region: CASSQRQGIGYTF. The DNA of the CDR3 is TGTGCCAGCAGCCAGCGACAGGGTATTGGCTACACCTTC.

V gene TRBV19 combines with J gene TRBJ1-1; tentative D call: TRBD1 (5 bases). This CDR3 has 14 residues. V dropped 1 base and J dropped 4 bases, with 10 bases sitting between them. Germline V gene data show CDR1 as LNHDA and CDR2 as SQIVND (reference sequence). The DNA of the CDR3 is TGTGCCAGTAGTATAGCAGGGTGGGGCACTGAAGCTTTCTTT. It yields the protein CASSIAGWGTEAFF.